Listed below are T cell receptor beta chains from one sample, sequenced in a study of T cell changes during pregnancy in multiple sclerosis. Libraries were prepared by immunoSEQ multiplex PCR; TCRdb keeps only in-frame clonotypes and omits some of them. The sample has about 75,000 clones; roughly nine tenths are singletons. This specimen was peripheral blood, taken in the first trimester of pregnancy. These receptors all stem from a female donor in good health, enrolled as a control in a pregnancy study. CDR3s include the opening cysteine and the closing phenylalanine or tryptophan. The order of the fields is V gene, clone size, J gene, D gene, CDR3 DNA, CDR3 protein. D genes are given only for firm matches. Size is stated for part of the rows, as once, few or many counts, or as a class when the clone is expanded.

>TRBV19|-|TRBJ2-1|TRBD2
TGTGCCAGTAGTATTAGCGGGAGTGGCAATGAGCAGTTCTTC
CASSISGSGNEQFF
>TRBV5-6|once|TRBJ2-7|TRBD1
TGTGCCAGCAGCTTACAGGGGACCTACGAGCAGTACTTC
CASSLQGTYEQYF
>TRBV5-1|-|TRBJ2-7|TRBD2
TGCGCCACCTGCCCGACTAGCGGCTCCTACGAGCAGTACTTC
CATCPTSGSYEQYF
>TRBV4-2|few|TRBJ1-2|-
TGTGCCAGCAGCCAAGAGGAGGTACCCCTAACATCTAACTATGGCTACACCTTC
CASSQEEVPLTSNYGYTF
>TRBV6-4|-|TRBJ2-4|-
TGTGCCAGCAGTGAGCTGGGGCGCCGCGTAGCCAAAAACATTCAGTACTTC
CASSELGRRVAKNIQYF
>TRBV5-1|-|TRBJ2-2|TRBD1
TGCGCCAGCAGCTGGGGGCCGACAGGGTCGAACACCGGGGAGCTGTTTTTT
CASSWGPTGSNTGELFF
>TRBV7-2|once|TRBJ1-2|-
TGTGCCAGCAGTCCCGTTTCCGACTATGGCTACACCTTC
CASSPVSDYGYTF
>TRBV18|-|TRBJ2-1|TRBD2
TGTGCCAGCTCTCCCCTTAGCGGGATATACAATGAGCAGTTCTTC
CASSPLSGIYNEQFF
>TRBV18|-|TRBJ1-2|-
TGTGCCAGCTCACCAGCAGGGAGGATCCCCCGGAGTTACACCTTC
CASSPAGRIPRSYTF
>TRBV2|-|TRBJ2-3|TRBD2
TGTGCCAGCCACACCACCGGGACTAGCAGCCCAGATACGCAGTATTTT
CASHTTGTSSPDTQYF
>TRBV6-6|-|TRBJ2-3|-
TGTGCCAGCAGTCCTCGACAGGAATCAGATACGCAGTATTTT
CASSPRQESDTQYF
>TRBV2|-|TRBJ1-5|TRBD1
TGTGCCAGCAATCTGGGACAGGGAAAGCAGCCCCAGCATTTT
CASNLGQGKQPQHF
>TRBV4-1|-|TRBJ1-6|TRBD1
TGCGCCAGCAGCCCGGGACAGACTAATTCACCCCTCCACTTT
CASSPGQTNSPLHF
>TRBV25-1|-|TRBJ2-4|TRBD1
TGTGCCAGCAACGAAGGGGGCACGGGGAACATTCAGTACTTC
CASNEGGTGNIQYF
>TRBV9|-|TRBJ2-6|-
TGTGCCAGCAGCCATAACCTCAGGGACTCTGGGGCCAACGTCCTGACTTTC
CASSHNLRDSGANVLTF
>TRBV7-9|-|TRBJ1-2|-
TGTGCCAGCAGCTTAGAGCGGGGAAAATACACCTTC
CASSLERGKYTF
>TRBV7-2|-|TRBJ2-1|-
TGTGCCAGCAGCCTGATGCCTAGCTCAGAAAATGAGCAGTTCTTC
CASSLMPSSENEQFF
>TRBV2|-|TRBJ2-3|TRBD2
TGTGCCAGCAGTGTTGGCCTAGCGGGGGAGCGATTTAGCACAGATACGCAGTATTTT
CASSVGLAGERFSTDTQYF
>TRBV5-6|-|TRBJ1-1|TRBD1
TGTGCCAGCAGCTTGTTCACCGGGACAGGGCCGATGAACACTGAAGCTTTCTTT
CASSLFTGTGPMNTEAFF
>TRBV10-1|-|TRBJ2-1|TRBD2
TGCGCCAGCAGTGACGGGGGGGTAGCCTACAATGAGCAGTTCTTC
CASSDGGVAYNEQFF
>TRBV18|-|TRBJ1-3|TRBD1
TGTGCCAGCTCACGGAGAACAGGGGGCTCGAGCTCTGGAAACACCATATATTTT
CASSRRTGGSSSGNTIYF
>TRBV28|-|TRBJ1-5|TRBD1
TGTGCCAGCAGTTTATCAGGGGGCAGCAATCAGCCCCAGCATTTT
CASSLSGGSNQPQHF
>TRBV27|-|TRBJ1-5|-
TGTGCCAGCAGCCCAGACAGGAATCGTATGCCCCAGCATTTT
CASSPDRNRMPQHF
>TRBV19|-|TRBJ1-1|-
TGTGCCAGTACCCAGACAGGTTTGAACACTGAAGCTTTCTTT
CASTQTGLNTEAFF